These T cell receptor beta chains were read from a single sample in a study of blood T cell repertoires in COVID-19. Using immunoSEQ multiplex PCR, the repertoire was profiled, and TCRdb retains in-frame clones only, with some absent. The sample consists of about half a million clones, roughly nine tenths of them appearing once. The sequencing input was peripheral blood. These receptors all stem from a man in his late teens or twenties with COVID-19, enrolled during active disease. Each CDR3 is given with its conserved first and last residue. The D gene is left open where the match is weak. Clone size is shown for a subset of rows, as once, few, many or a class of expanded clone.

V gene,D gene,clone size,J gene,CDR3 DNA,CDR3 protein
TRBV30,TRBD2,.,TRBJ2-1,TGTGCCTGGAGTGTATTAGCGGGAGTCGGGAATGAGCAGTTCTTC,CAWSVLAGVGNEQFF
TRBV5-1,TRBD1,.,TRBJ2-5,TGCGCCAGCAGCTTACAGGGGGCCGGGGAGACCCAGTACTTC,CASSLQGAGETQYF
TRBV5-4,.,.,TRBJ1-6,TGTGCCAGCAGCGACAGGAAAACTAATTCACCCCTCCACTTT,CASSDRKTNSPLHF
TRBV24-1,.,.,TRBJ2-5,TGTGCCACCAGTGATCCCCACCTGAGGATCGACAGCCAAGAGACCCAGTACTTC,CATSDPHLRIDSQETQYF
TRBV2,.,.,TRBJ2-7,TGTGCCAGCAGTGAAGTTCTTAGCTACGAGCAGTACTTC,CASSEVLSYEQYF
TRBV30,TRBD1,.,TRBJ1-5,TGTGCCTGGCAACAGGGGATGCGACAGCCCCAGCATTTT,CAWQQGMRQPQHF
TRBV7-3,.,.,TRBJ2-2,TGTGCCAGCAGCCCCTCGCTGGCAGGGCCCTCCGCGAACACCGGGGAGCTGTTTTTT,CASSPSLAGPSANTGELFF
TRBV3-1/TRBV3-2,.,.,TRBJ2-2,TGTGCCAGCAGCCAGGGCGGGGAAACCGGGGAGCTGTTTTTT,CASSQGGETGELFF
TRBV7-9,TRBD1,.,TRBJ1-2,TGTGCCAGCAACGCCGGGACAGGGTTCGGCTACACCTTC,CASNAGTGFGYTF
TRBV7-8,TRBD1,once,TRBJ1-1,TGTGCCAGCAGCTGGGACAGATTGAACACTGAAGCTTTCTTT,CASSWDRLNTEAFF
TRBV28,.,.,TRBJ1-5,TGTGCCAGCAGCCGGGACTCCCGGGGGGTATATGCCAATCAGCCCCAGCATTTT,CASSRDSRGVYANQPQHF
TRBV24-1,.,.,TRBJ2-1,TGTGCCACCAGTGACCCCCCTGCGGGGAGAAACAATGAGCAGTTCTTC,CATSDPPAGRNNEQFF
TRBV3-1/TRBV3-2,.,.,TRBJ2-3,TGTGCCAGCAGCCACAACAGGGCGGAAGATACGCAGTATTTT,CASSHNRAEDTQYF
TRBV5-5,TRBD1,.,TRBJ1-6,TGTGCCAGCAGCGGGGACAGGGCATGGGGTAATTCACCCCTCCACTTT,CASSGDRAWGNSPLHF
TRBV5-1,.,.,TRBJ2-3,TGCGCCAGCAGCTTGCTCAGGGGAGAGAAAGATACGCAGTATTTT,CASSLLRGEKDTQYF
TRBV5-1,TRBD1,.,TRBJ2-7,TGCGCCAGCAGCTTGTTCGACAGGGGCTACGAGCAGTACTTC,CASSLFDRGYEQYF